This T cell receptor (beta chain) derives from a study of blood T cell repertoires in COVID-19. The repertoire was sequenced with immunoSEQ multiplex PCR; TCRdb's copy has only in-frame clones and lacks some. The sample lists approximately 130,000 clones, roughly three quarters seen once, with 7.9% in the top ten. The V gene's germline CDR1 is MNHNS and CDR2 SASEGT. The V gene lost 1 base and the J gene lost 6 bases, with 6 bases spanning the gap. The CDR3 is made up of 13 amino acids. This TCR was recovered from a human donor in a cohort sampled during active COVID-19. The chain has TRBV6-1 and TRBJ2-2; no clear D gene. The sequenced sample was peripheral blood. CDR3 DNA sequence: TGTGCCAGCAGTGAAGTTGAGGCCGGGGAGCTGTTTTTT. Encoded protein: CASSEVEAGELFF.